Each of the 24 T cell receptor beta chains below was sequenced from the same sample in a study of cytomegalovirus exposure and HLA in healthy donors. This PCR relied on a set of 60 Vbeta primers and 13 Jbeta primers. Generated by immunoSEQ multiplex PCR, the TCRdb table keeps only in-frame clones and is missing some. This sample has around 140,000 clones; about two thirds occur once, and the top ten carry 1.6%. The sequenced sample consisted of PBMCs. The receptors come from a woman aged 18-29 years in good health and CMV-seronegative.

V and J are TRBV4-3 and TRBJ2-2; D might be TRBD1 (5 bases). The germline V gene encodes CDR1 LGHNA and CDR2 YSLEER. Trimming shortened V by 1 base and J by 3 bases, and 6 bases separated the two germline ends. The CDR3 consists of 14 residues. The CDR3, as DNA: TGCGCCAGCAGCCAAGTAGGGGACACCGGGGAGCTGTTTTTT. Protein product: CASSQVGDTGELFF.

This clone was seen a handful of times. The chain employs TRBV4-3 and TRBJ1-1, with D possibly matching TRBD1 (6 bases). The V and J ends lost 1 base and 9 bases respectively, with 9 bases between them. Germline V gene sequence: CDR1 LGHNA, CDR2 YSLEER. CDR3 length: 12 residues. CDR3 amino acids: CASSQGTAKAFF. The CDR3 DNA sequence: TGCGCCAGCAGCCAAGGGACAGCTAAAGCTTTCTTT.

The CDR3 region is CASSSGDEQFF. In DNA form, the CDR3 reads TGTGCCAGCAGCTCGGGAGATGAGCAGTTCTTC. The chain uses TRBV7-7 and TRBJ2-1; D perhaps matches TRBD2 (6 bases). This CDR3 comprises 11 residues. Germline values: CDR1 SSHAT, CDR2 FNYEAQ (reference sequence). Trimming removed 4 bases at V and 8 bases at J, with 6 bases between.

The chain has TRBV21-1 and TRBJ2-2; the D call of TRBD1 is as the table states it, not checked on the DNA. TRBV21-1 is a listed pseudogene. The CDR3 loop spans 17 amino acids. DNA of the CDR3: TGTGCCAGCAGCACAACCCCCGGGACAGGGTCCACCGGGGAGCTGTTTTTT. Translated, it gives CASSTTPGTGSTGELFF.

This rearrangement joins TRBV5-1 to TRBJ2-2; D might be TRBD2 (5 bases). The germline V gene has CDR1 SGHRS and CDR2 YFSETQ. This CDR3 is built from 15 residues. The V end was cut by 2 bases, the J end by 6 bases, with 14 bases between. For the CDR3, the DNA is TGCGCCAGCAGCTTAGAGGGTTCCGAATCCGGGGAGCTGTTTTTT. The encoded protein is CASSLEGSESGELFF.

This clone was seen only a few times. The chain combines TRBV4-3 with TRBJ2-1; D unresolved. V was clipped by 5 bases and J by 11 bases, with 13 bases between them. Per the germline V gene, CDR1 is LGHNA and CDR2 is YSLEER. The CDR3 is made up of 12 amino acids. CDR3 nucleotides: TGCGCCAGCAGCTCGAAAGCGTCCAAGCAGTTCTTC. It is translated as CASSSKASKQFF.

The chain uses TRBV21-1 and TRBJ1-2; TRBD1 is taken as the D call from the table, unchecked against the DNA. TRBV21-1 is a pseudogene locus. CDR3 length equals 12 residues. Written as DNA, the CDR3 is TGTGCCAGCAGCAAAGACAGGGACGGCTACACCTTC. This encodes CASSKDRDGYTF.

This clone was detected once. Other DNA variants within this sample encode the same CDR3. The chain uses TRBV2 and TRBJ2-5, with 7 bases aligning to TRBD1. Trimming removed 9 bases from V and 2 bases from J; junction bases left unmatched: 6. Germline lookup yields CDR1 SNHLY and CDR2 FYNNEI. The CDR3 length is 13 residues. CDR3 in amino acids: CASNRDSQETQYF. For the CDR3, the DNA is TGTGCCAGTAACAGGGACAGTCAAGAGACCCAGTACTTC. Supplemented by reference TRBV2 and TRBJ2-5, the full variable domain reads EPEVTQTPSHQVTQMGQEVILRCVPISNHLYFYWYRQILGQKVEFLVSFYNNEISEKSEIFDDQFSVERPDGSNFTLKIRSTKLEDSAMYFCASNRDSQETQYFGPGTRLLVL.

This clone was seen more than once but under ten times. V is TRBV21-1 and J is TRBJ2-3; whether TRBD1, the table's D call, matches the DNA was not checked. TRBV21-1 is tagged as a pseudogene. CDR3 length equals 13 residues. CDR3 nucleotide sequence: TGTGCCAGCAGCAAGACAGCCACAGATACGCAGTATTTT. As protein: CASSKTATDTQYF.

J is TRBJ1-1 and V is TRBV4-1, with D perhaps TRBD1 (5 bases). Trimming cost V 2 bases and J 0 bases, with 7 bases left between them. The CDR3 sequence is 14 residues long. CDR1 is MGHRA and CDR2 is YSYEKL in the germline V gene. The chain's CDR3 is CASSQTGMNTEAFF. The CDR3 region has the DNA TGCGCCAGCAGCCAAACAGGAATGAACACTGAAGCTTTCTTT.

The chain carries TRBV18 and TRBJ1-1; 12 bases line up with TRBD1. With 3 bases clipped from V and 11 bases from J, the junction kept 16 bases outside the gene matches. The CDR3 spans 17 residues. Germline values: CDR1 KGHSH, CDR2 LQKENI. The CDR3 sequence: CASSPGPLGQGAMDAFF. CDR3 coding DNA: TGTGCCAGCTCACCTGGACCTTTGGGACAGGGGGCGATGGATGCTTTCTTT.

V gene TRBV7-2 combines with J gene TRBJ2-1; TRBD2 aligns across 11 bases. CDR3 length equals 17 residues. Germline V gene lookup returns CDR1 SGHTA and CDR2 FQGNSA. With V trimmed by 5 bases and J by 4 bases, 10 bases remained unmatched. The CDR3 here is CASSRRSSGGAYNEQFF. CDR3 bases: TGTGCCAGCAGCCGTCGGAGTAGCGGGGGGGCATACAATGAGCAGTTCTTC.

The chain recombines TRBV4-3 with TRBJ2-3; a possible D gene is TRBD1 (6 bases). CDR3 size: 15 residues. Trimming cost V 4 bases and J 5 bases, with 16 bases left between them. CDR1 LGHNA and CDR2 YSLEER come from the germline V gene. DNA of the CDR3: TGCGCCAGCAGCCTGCAGGGGACCCTAGGAGATACGCAGTATTTT. Translating gives CASSLQGTLGDTQYF.

V usage is TRBV4-2 and J usage is TRBJ2-1; 15 bases align to TRBD2. Trimming at V came to 8 bases and at J to 8 bases, leaving 7 bases not matched to a gene. Germline loops: CDR1 LGHNA, CDR2 YNFKEQ. CDR3 size: 15 residues. This chain's CDR3 is CASGLAGGPNDEQFF. The CDR3 nucleotides are TGTGCCAGCGGACTAGCGGGGGGGCCTAATGATGAGCAGTTCTTC.

The CDR3 protein is CASSYEGGRDYGYTF. The DNA of the CDR3 is TGTGCCAGCAGTTACGAGGGGGGGAGAGACTATGGCTACACCTTC. The chain uses TRBV6-6 and TRBJ1-2, with a weak D call TRBD1 (6 bases). The CDR3 spans 15 residues. CDR1 is MNHNY, CDR2 SVGAGI, per germline (reference sequence). The V gene lost 2 bases and the J gene lost 3 bases, with 13 bases spanning the gap.

This clone turned up a few times. The V gene is TRBV2, the J gene TRBJ1-2; D perhaps matches TRBD1 (6 bases). This CDR3 contains 16 residues. Germline lookup yields CDR1 SNHLY and CDR2 FYNNEI. With 6 bases removed from V and 3 bases from J, the gap between germline ends came to 20 bases. This CDR3 reads CASRASGGARDYGYTF. Here the CDR3 DNA reads TGTGCCAGCAGAGCGTCGGGGGGGGCGCGGGACTATGGCTACACCTTC.

This chain links TRBV6-1 with TRBJ2-1; TRBD2 matches 14 bases. The CDR3 spans 13 residues. V was pared by 11 bases and J by 3 bases, with 0 bases of the junction left unmatched. Germline-derived CDR1 and CDR2 are MNHNS and SASEGT. CDR3 protein: CAGTSGSYNEQFF. Written as DNA, the CDR3 is TGTGCCGGGACTAGCGGGAGCTACAATGAGCAGTTCTTC.

The CDR3 DNA reads TGTGCCAGCTCACCAGACAGTATAGCCAAAAACATTCAGTACTTC. Protein sequence: CASSPDSIAKNIQYF. The gene calls are TRBV18 and TRBJ2-4, with a weak D call TRBD1 (5 bases). The CDR3 is 15 amino acids. Between the trimmed V and J ends, which lost 2 bases and 0 bases, there was a span of 8 bases. From germline, CDR1 is KGHSH and CDR2 LQKENI.

The gene calls are TRBV10-2 and TRBJ1-2, with TRBD1 identical over 7 bases. With 5 bases clipped from V and 5 bases from J, the junction kept 2 bases outside the gene matches. Per the germline V gene, CDR1 is WSHSY and CDR2 is SAAADI. The CDR3 consists of 12 residues. The chain's CDR3 is CASSPGQYGYTF. The CDR3 DNA follows: TGCGCCAGCAGTCCGGGACAGTATGGCTACACCTTC.

The chain couples TRBV7-6 to TRBJ2-3; D gene uncertain. This CDR3 spans 14 amino acids. V was pared by 7 bases and J by 1 base, with 12 bases between. Germline V gives CDR1 SGHVS, CDR2 FNYEAQ. The CDR3 reads CASIRGKGTDTQYF. As DNA, the CDR3 is TGTGCCAGCATCAGAGGCAAGGGCACAGATACGCAGTATTTT. The complete variable domain, with remaining parts taken from reference TRBV7-6 and TRBJ2-3, reads GAGVSQSPRYKVTKRGQDVALRCDPISGHVSLYWYRQALGQGPEFLTYFNYEAQQDKSGLPNDRFSAERPEGSISTLTIQRTEQRDSAMYRCASIRGKGTDTQYFGPGTRLTVL.

The chain links TRBV5-6 to TRBJ2-7; D is possibly TRBD2 (6 bases). The CDR3 spans 14 residues. V lost 6 bases, J lost 0 bases, and 13 bases lay in between. CDR1 SGHDT and CDR2 YYEEEE come from the germline V gene. The CDR3 nucleotides read TGTGCCAGCAAGGAGGGGCTTAGCTCCTACGAGCAGTACGTC. This sequence encodes CASKEGLSSYEQYV.

The chain combines TRBV11-3 with TRBJ1-4; 10 bases line up with TRBD1. The CDR3 length is 14 residues. Germline V gene data show CDR1 as SGHNT and CDR2 as YENEEA. The ends lost 5 bases at V and 8 bases at J; junction bases unmatched: 5. CDR3: CASSLDRGREKLFF. The CDR3 region has the DNA TGTGCCAGCAGCCTCGACAGGGGGCGGGAAAAACTGTTTTTT.

J is TRBJ1-1 and V is TRBV6-5, with a tentative D call TRBD1 (6 bases). The CDR3 consists of 14 residues. Per germline, CDR1 MNHEY and CDR2 SVGAGI. Between the trimmed V and J ends, which lost 0 bases and 4 bases, there was a span of 9 bases. The CDR3 DNA follows: TGTGCCAGCAGTTACTCGAAGGGGGTCACTGAAGCTTTCTTT. As protein: CASSYSKGVTEAFF.

This sequence joins TRBV4-3 and TRBJ2-5, with 8 bases lining up with TRBD2. The CDR3 loop spans 16 amino acids. Unmatched junction bases numbered 4, after V lost 0 bases and J lost 1 base. Germline lookup yields CDR1 LGHNA and CDR2 YSLEER. CDR3 coding DNA: TGCGCCAGCAGCCAAGATGGGGCGGGGGGCCAAGAGACCCAGTACTTC. Translating it yields CASSQDGAGGQETQYF.